This paragraph reports one T cell receptor (beta chain). Its antigen is as yet unknown. The method was immunoSEQ multiplex PCR; TCRdb's version includes in-frame clones alone and lacks a portion of them. The sample lists 50,000 or so clones; roughly 84% were seen once. This entry is derived from a study of OX40 agonist ivuxolimab in advanced cancers. V was trimmed by 3 bases and J by 7 bases, leaving 14 bases between them. Germline V lookup: CDR1 SGHRS, CDR2 YFSETQ. The length of the CDR3 is 14 residues. Findings of the study overall: CD4+ T cells averaged fewer expanded clones than CD8+ T cells.

The specimen comprised CD4+ or CD8+ T cells sorted from blood, sampled in a trial of the OX40 agonist ivuxolimab. This chain joins TRBV5-1 and TRBJ2-1, with D perhaps TRBD2 (7 bases). The TCR originated in an adult with an advanced solid tumor such as melanoma, head and neck, liver or kidney cancer. The CDR3 is CASSWGGAGNEQFF. The CDR3 DNA is TGCGCCAGCAGCTGGGGGGGCGCTGGAAATGAGCAGTTCTTC.